This T cell receptor beta chain comes out of a study of cytomegalovirus exposure and HLA in healthy donors. Study-wide background: An earlier analysis identified 95 million to 120 million unique TCR beta sequences in some 170 million T cells. Study results and caveats: An assumption of roughly uniform sequencing depth across donors underlay the presence/absence analyses.

About this clone: The antigen is unknown.

The length of the CDR3 is 16 residues. Germline loops: CDR1 SQVTM, CDR2 ANQGSEA. The ends lost 5 bases at V and 0 bases at J; junction bases unmatched: 9. Each donor was healthy, and each was a bone marrow donor. Use of 60 Vbeta and 13 Jbeta primers characterized the PCR. The table came from immunoSEQ multiplex PCR; TCRdb's copy has only in-frame clones and leaves some out. Of 130,000 or so clones listed, around 86% are singletons. What was sequenced was PBMCs. This sequence joins TRBV29-1 and TRBJ2-7; 11 bases align to TRBD1. This sequence was found in a woman in her fifties or sixties in good health and CMV-seropositive. In DNA, the CDR3 is TGCAGCGTTTGGACAGGGGGCCGCCACCTCTCCTACGAGCAGTACTTC. Amino acid sequence: CSVWTGGRHLSYEQYF.